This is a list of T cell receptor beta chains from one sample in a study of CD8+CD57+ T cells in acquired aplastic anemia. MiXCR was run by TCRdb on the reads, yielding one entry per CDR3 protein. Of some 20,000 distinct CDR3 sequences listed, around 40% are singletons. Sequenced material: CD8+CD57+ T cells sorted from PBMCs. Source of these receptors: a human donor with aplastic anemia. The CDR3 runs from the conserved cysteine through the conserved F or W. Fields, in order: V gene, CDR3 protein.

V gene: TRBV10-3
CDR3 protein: CATSSGRSTDTQHF

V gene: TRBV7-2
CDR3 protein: CASSLPRTNPGYEQYF

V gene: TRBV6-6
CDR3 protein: CASSEQPYNSPLHF

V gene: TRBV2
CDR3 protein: CASTLPADRATNYGYTF

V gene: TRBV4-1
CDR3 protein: CASSHPALSRDTQYF

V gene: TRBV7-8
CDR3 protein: CASSSRSGQGLNEQFF

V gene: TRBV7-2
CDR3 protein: CASSLVSLAGRDEQYF

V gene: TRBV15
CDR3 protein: CATSTSSNQPQHF

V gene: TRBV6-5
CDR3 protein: CASRDRDRAYEQYF

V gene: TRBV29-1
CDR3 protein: CSVGVTGGSYEQYF

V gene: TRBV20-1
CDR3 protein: CSARDPPVSGMGTDTQYF

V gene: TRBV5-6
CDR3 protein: CASNEKGGKRIDTQYF

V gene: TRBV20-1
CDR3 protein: CSAQGGGSSEVGEQYF

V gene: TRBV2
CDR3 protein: CATWDTGELFF

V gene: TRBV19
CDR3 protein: CASSIGTDNEQFF

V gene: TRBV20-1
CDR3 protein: CSARDPPVSGTLDTGELFF

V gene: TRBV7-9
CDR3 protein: CASSLPRGPWVETQYF

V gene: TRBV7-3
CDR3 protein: CASSLIIQLIGGGAYEQYF

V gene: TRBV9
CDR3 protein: CASSPQPGSTYEQYF

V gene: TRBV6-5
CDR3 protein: CASSYSGHTSSYNEQFF

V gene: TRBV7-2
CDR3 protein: CASRLAGDHEQFF

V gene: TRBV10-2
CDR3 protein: CASSDGNNYGYTF

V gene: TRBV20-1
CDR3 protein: CSAGLAGGRDTQYF

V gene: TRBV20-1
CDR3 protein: CSALGEIQYF

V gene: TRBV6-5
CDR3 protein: CASSYGENEQYF

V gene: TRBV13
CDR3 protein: CASSTGTGVSSRPLSYEQYF

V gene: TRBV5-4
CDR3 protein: CASSPSSTGFSYNSPLHF

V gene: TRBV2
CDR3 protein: CASSERGGGGSSYNEQFF

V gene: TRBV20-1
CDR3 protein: CSANLAGVDNEQFF

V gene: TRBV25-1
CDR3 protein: CASSASLDRVAYEQYF

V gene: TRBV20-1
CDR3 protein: CSATRTSVEQYF

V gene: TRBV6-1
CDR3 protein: CASRRDSSYNSPLHF

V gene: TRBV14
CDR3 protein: CASSQDTEADLGLFF

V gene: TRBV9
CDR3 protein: CASSVAGRGYTF

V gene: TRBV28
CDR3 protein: CARSPGYEQYF

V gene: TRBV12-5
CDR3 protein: CASGLGVSGYEQYF

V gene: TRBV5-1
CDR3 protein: CASSTGSNTGELFF

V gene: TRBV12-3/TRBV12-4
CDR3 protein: CASSEGRGGGDTQYF

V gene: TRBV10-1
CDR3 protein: CASSDSYEQYFGELFF

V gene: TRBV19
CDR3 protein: CASSKPGQGVLNTEAFF

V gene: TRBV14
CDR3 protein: CASSQGQGGSYEQYF

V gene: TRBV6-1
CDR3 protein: CATSRDSLGEKLFF

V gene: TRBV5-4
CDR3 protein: CASSVGTGGYEQYF

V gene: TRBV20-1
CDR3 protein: CSATSYHGRLMNTEAFF

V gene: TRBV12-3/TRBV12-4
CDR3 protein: CASSLGVSGYEHF

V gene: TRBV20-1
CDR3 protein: CSATPLGTGVETQYF

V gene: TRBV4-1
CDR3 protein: CASSQVQTGNSPLHF

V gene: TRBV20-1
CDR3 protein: CSANTGDVSYNEQFF

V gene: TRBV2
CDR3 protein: CASSEVLGDSPLHF

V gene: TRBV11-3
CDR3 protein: CASSSHYEQYF

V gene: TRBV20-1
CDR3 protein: CSAISGGAVYTQYF

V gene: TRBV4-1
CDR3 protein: CASSSGNEGYTF

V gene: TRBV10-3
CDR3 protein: CAITKTGGYGYTF

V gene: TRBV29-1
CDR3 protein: CSVALLQGRERNEKLFF

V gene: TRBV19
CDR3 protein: CASSIVGQIQETQYF

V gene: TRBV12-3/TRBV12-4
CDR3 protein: CASSSTGTAYEQYF

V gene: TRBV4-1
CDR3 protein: CASSQGRFPSYEQYF

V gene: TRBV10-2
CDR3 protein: CASNPTGRGTEAFF

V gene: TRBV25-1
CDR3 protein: CASSPGLAGGMDTQYF